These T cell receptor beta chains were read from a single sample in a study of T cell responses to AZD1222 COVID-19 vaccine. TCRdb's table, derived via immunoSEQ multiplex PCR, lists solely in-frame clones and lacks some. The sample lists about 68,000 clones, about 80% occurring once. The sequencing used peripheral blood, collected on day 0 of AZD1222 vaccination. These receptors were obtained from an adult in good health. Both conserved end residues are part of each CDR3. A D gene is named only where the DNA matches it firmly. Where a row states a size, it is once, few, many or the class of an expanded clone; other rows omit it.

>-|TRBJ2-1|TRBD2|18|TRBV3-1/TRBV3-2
TGTGCCAGCAGCCAAGATCTCCCGCTAGCGGGGGGTTACAATGAGCAGTTCTTC
CASSQDLPLAGGYNEQFF
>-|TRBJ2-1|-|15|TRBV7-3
TGTGCCAGCAGCTTAGGGGGGACCGTGGGTAATGAGCAGTTCTTC
CASSLGGTVGNEQFF
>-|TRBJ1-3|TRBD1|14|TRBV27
TGTGCCAGCAGGACAGACAGGGAGGGAAACACCATATATTTT
CASRTDREGNTIYF
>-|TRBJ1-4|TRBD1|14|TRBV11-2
TGTGCCAGCAGCCAGACAGGGGGGCTTGAAAAACTGTTTTTT
CASSQTGGLEKLFF
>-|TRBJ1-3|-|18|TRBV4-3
TGCGCCAGCAGCCACTCGGTAGTTGCTGGGGGCTCTGGAAACACCATATATTTT
CASSHSVVAGGSGNTIYF
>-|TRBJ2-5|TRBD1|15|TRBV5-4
TGTGCCAGCAGCTCGGGACAGCCGGCAGGGGAGACCCAGTACTTC
CASSSGQPAGETQYF
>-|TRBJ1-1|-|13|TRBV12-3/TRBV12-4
TGTGCCAGCAGTAATACAGTAAACACTGAAGCTTTCTTT
CASSNTVNTEAFF
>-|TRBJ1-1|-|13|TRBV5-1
TGCGCCAGCAGCCGCGACGTCTTTTCGGAAGCTTTCTTT
CASSRDVFSEAFF
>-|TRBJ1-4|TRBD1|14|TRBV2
TGTGCCAGCAGGACAGGGGGCGCGGATGAAAAACTGTTTTTT
CASRTGGADEKLFF
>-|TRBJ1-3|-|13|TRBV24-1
TGTGCCACCAGTGAAGGGACTGGAAACACCATATATTTT
CATSEGTGNTIYF
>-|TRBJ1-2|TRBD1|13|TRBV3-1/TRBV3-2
TGTGCCAGCAGCCAGATTCAGGGGGATGGCTACACCTTC
CASSQIQGDGYTF
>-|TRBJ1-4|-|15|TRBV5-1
TGCGCCAGCAGCTTGGCGGCAGGCCGTAATGAAAAACTGTTTTTT
CASSLAAGRNEKLFF
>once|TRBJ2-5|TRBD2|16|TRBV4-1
TGCGCCAGCAGCCACTCTAGCGGGGGGGGACAAGAGACCCAGTACTTC
CASSHSSGGGQETQYF
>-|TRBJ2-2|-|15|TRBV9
TGTGCCAGCAGCGTGCGGAGTGAGAACACCGGGGAGCTGTTTTTT
CASSVRSENTGELFF
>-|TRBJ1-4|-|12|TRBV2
TGTGCCAGCACCGACTCTAATGAAAAACTGTTTTTT
CASTDSNEKLFF
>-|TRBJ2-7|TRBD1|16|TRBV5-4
TGTGCCAGCAGTTATGCCGGGACAGGGGTATCCTACGAGCAGTACTTC
CASSYAGTGVSYEQYF
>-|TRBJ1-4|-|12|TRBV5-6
TGTGCCAGCAGTCAGGGTGTTGAAAAACTGTTTTTT
CASSQGVEKLFF
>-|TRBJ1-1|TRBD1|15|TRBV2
TGTGCCAGCAGCTTGGACAGGGCTGCGAACACTGAAGCTTTCTTT
CASSLDRAANTEAFF
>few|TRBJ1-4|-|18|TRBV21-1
TGTGCCAGGAGGCCCGCGACTATTCTCAGGGGATCGGGTGAAAAACTGTTTTTT
CARRPATILRGSGEKLFF
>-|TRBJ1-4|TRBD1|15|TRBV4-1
TGCGCCAGCAGCCAAGGGATGGCAGGGGGTGAAAAACTGTTTTTT
CASSQGMAGGEKLFF
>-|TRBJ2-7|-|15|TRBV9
TGTGCCAGCAGCGTTTCCTCCGGGACTGCATACGAGCAGTACTTC
CASSVSSGTAYEQYF
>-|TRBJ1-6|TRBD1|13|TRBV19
TGTGCCAGTAGTTGGACAGGGGTTTCACCCCTCCACTTT
CASSWTGVSPLHF
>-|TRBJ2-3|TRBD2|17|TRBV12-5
TGTGCTAGTGGTTTGGGCCCGACTAGCGGGGGGCCAGATACGCAGTATTTT
CASGLGPTSGGPDTQYF
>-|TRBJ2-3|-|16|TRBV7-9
TGTGCCAGCAGCCCCCGACAAGCATCGACTCCCGATACGCAGTATTTT
CASSPRQASTPDTQYF
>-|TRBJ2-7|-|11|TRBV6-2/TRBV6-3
TGTGCCAGCAGCCAAGACAACGAGCAGTACTTC
CASSQDNEQYF
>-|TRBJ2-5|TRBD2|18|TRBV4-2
TGTGCCAGCAGCCAAGACTTCCGACTAGCGGGGGGCCAAGAGACCCAGTACTTC
CASSQDFRLAGGQETQYF
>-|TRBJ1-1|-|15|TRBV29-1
TGCAGCGTTGCGGGACGCATGACAATGAACACTGAAGCTTTCTTT
CSVAGRMTMNTEAFF
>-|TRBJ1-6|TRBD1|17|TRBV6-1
TGTGCCAGCAGTGAATTTGTGGCCGGGACAGGAGGCTCACCCCTCCACTTT
CASSEFVAGTGGSPLHF
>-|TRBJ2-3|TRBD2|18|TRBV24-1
TGTGCCACCAGTGATCTTTTGGGACTAGCGGGGTTGGGGGATACGCAGTATTTT
CATSDLLGLAGLGDTQYF
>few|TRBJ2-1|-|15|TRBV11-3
TGTGCCAGCAGCTTAGGGGTAGGGTCCTACAATGAGCAGTTCTTC
CASSLGVGSYNEQFF
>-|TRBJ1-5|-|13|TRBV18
TGTGCCAGCTCACCCGAGGGGAGTCAGCCCCAGCATTTT
CASSPEGSQPQHF
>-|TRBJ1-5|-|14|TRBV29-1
TGCAGCGTTGTAGTGGCAGGGGTCAATCAGCCCCAGCATTTT
CSVVVAGVNQPQHF
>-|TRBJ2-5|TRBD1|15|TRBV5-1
TGCGCCAGCAGCTTAAGGACAGGGGGTCAAGAGACCCAGTACTTC
CASSLRTGGQETQYF
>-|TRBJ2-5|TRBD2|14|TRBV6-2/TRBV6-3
TGTGCCAGCAGTCTAGCGGGGGGGCTGGAGACCCAGTACTTC
CASSLAGGLETQYF
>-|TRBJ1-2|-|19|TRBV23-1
TGCGCCAGCAGTCAGTTTAACCCCCGCCGGACAGAGACAAACTATGGCTACACCTTC
CASSQFNPRRTETNYGYTF
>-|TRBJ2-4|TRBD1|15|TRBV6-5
TGTGCCAGCAACCGGGACAGCCTAGCCAAAAACATTCAGTACTTC
CASNRDSLAKNIQYF
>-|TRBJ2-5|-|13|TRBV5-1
TGCGCCAGCAGCTTGTCCGGGGGAGAGACCCAGTACTTC
CASSLSGGETQYF
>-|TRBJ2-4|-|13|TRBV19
TGTGCCAGTCTAAGTCCGGGTAAAAACATTCAGTACTTC
CASLSPGKNIQYF
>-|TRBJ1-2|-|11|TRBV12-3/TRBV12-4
TGTGCCAGCAGTTTAAGAGGTGGCTACACCTTC
CASSLRGGYTF
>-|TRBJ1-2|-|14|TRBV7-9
TGTGCCAGCACCAGCGTGGCGACTACCTATGGCTACACCTTC
CASTSVATTYGYTF
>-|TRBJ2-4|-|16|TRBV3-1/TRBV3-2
TGTGCCAGCAGCCAAGATCTGGGCTTAGCCAAAAACATTCAGTACTTC
CASSQDLGLAKNIQYF
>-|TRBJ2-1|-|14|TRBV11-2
TGTGCCAGCAGCTGGGTAGGGGTTGGCGATGAGCAGTTCTTC
CASSWVGVGDEQFF
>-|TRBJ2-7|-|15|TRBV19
TGTGCCAGTAGGAGTACCGGGACAACGACCTACGAGCAGTACTTC
CASRSTGTTTYEQYF
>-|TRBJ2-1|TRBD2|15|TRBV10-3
TGTGCCATCGGCTTAGCGGGGGGGGCCTACAATGAGCAGTTCTTC
CAIGLAGGAYNEQFF
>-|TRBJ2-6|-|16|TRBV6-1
TGTGCCAGCAGTGAGGGGCAGGGGCTTGGGGCCAACGTCCTGACTTTC
CASSEGQGLGANVLTF
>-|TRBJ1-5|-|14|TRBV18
TGTGCCAGCTCACGGGCAGAAAGCAATCAGCCCCAGCATTTT
CASSRAESNQPQHF
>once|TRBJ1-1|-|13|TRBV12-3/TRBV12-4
TGTGCCAGCAATGTCGATCGGAACACTGAAGCTTTCTTT
CASNVDRNTEAFF
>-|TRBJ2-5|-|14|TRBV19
TGTGCCAGCGCCCAACTCGGCTTCCAAGAGACCCAGTACTTC
CASAQLGFQETQYF
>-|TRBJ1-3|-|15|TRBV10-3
TGTGCCATCAGACGAGACAGTCCCTCTGGAAACACCATATATTTT
CAIRRDSPSGNTIYF
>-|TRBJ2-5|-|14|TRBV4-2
TGTGCCAGCAGCCAAGATCCCAGTCAAGAGACCCAGTACTTC
CASSQDPSQETQYF
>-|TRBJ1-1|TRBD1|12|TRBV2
TGTGCCAGCAGATCACAGGGGCCTGAAGCTTTCTTT
CASRSQGPEAFF
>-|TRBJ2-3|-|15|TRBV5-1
TGCGCCAGCAGCCCCCGCGGGGCAGGCACAGATACGCAGTATTTT
CASSPRGAGTDTQYF
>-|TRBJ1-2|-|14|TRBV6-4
TGTGCCAGCAGTGACTCTTACAGGGACTATGGCTACACCTTC
CASSDSYRDYGYTF
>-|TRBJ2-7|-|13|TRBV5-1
TGCGCCAGCAGCCAAGGGACATTTTACGAGCAGTACTTC
CASSQGTFYEQYF
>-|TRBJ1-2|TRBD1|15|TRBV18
TGTGCCAGCTCATCAACCGCACAGGGGAACTATGGCTACACCTTC
CASSSTAQGNYGYTF
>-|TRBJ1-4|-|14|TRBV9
TGTGCCAGCAGCGTAGATGGGGAAGCTGAAAAACTGTTTTTT
CASSVDGEAEKLFF
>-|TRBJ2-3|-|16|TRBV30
TGTGCCTGGAGTGTAGGGCCAGGAGGGACCTCAGATACGCAGTATTTT
CAWSVGPGGTSDTQYF